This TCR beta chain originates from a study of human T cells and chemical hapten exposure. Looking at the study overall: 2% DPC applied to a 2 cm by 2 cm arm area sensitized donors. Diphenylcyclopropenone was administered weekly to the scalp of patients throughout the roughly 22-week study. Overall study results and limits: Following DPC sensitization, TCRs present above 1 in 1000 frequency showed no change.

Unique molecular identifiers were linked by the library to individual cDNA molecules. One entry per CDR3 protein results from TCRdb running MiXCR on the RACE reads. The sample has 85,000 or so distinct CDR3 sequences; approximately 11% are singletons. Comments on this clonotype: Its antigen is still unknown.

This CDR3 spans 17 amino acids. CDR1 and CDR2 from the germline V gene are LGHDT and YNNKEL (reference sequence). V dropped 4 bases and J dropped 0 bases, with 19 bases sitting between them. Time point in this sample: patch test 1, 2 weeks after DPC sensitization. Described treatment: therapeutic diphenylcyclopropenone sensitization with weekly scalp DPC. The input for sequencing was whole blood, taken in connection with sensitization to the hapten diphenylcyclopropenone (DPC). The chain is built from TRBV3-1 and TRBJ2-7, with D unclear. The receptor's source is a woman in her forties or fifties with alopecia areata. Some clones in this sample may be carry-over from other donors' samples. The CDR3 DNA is TGTGCCAGCAGCCCCTCGAGTTGGACGGCAAGCTCCTACGAGCAGTACTTC. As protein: CASSPSSWTASSYEQYF.